This T cell receptor beta chain was profiled in a study of identical twins. The V gene lost 4 bases and the J gene lost 9 bases, with 10 bases spanning the gap. Germline CDR1 and CDR2: ENHRY and SYGVKD. The CDR3 covers 13 residues. Each CDR3 protein gets one entry after TCRdb re-called the 5' RACE reads with MiXCR. This table holds 300,000 or so distinct CDR3 sequences, just under 9.5% found once. This same sample was also part of a study on yellow fever vaccine responses in identical twins.

The sequence was collected from a woman aged 18-30 years in good health. This chain links TRBV10-3 with TRBJ1-6; a possible D gene is TRBD1 (5 bases). Sequenced material: CD8+ T cells sorted from blood. This CDR3 is CAISGTFSSPLHF. The CDR3 nucleotides are TGTGCCATCAGTGGGACATTTAGTTCACCCCTCCACTTT.